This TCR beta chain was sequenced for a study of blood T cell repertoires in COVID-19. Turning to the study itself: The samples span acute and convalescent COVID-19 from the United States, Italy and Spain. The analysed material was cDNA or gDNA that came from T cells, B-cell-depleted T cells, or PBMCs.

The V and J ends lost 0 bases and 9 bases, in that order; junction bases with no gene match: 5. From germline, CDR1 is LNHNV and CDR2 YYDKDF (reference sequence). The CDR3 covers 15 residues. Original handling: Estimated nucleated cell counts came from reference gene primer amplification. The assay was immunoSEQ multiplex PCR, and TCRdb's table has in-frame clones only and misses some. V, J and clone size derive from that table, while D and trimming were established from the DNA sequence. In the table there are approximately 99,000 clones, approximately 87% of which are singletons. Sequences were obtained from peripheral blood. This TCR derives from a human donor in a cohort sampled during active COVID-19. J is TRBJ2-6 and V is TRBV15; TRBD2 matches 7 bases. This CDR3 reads CATSRDPGEGNVLTF. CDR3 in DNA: TGTGCCACCAGCAGAGATCCCGGGGAGGGCAACGTCCTGACTTTC.